A single T cell receptor beta chain is shown here with its context. Its target is unknown. Only CD45RO-negative cells positively selected for CCR7 counted as naive CD8 cells, so terminally differentiated effector memory CD45RA+ cells were excluded. The method was immunoSEQ multiplex PCR; TCRdb's version includes in-frame clones alone and lacks a portion of them. The table shows about 2 million clones, with about 95% occurring only once. The sample is drawn from a study of shared clonotypes between healthy human individuals. Findings of the study overall: Limited genetic and exposure-history diversity came from having few donors.

The CDR3 has 16 residues. Germline values: CDR1 SGDLS, CDR2 YYNGEE. Trimming left V 4 bases short and J 0 bases short, with 14 bases between. The sample consisted of naive CD8+ T cells sorted from blood. This chain uses TRBV9 with TRBJ1-3; possible D gene TRBD1, 5 bases. The source of this sequence is a young man in good health. The CDR3 nucleotides read TGTGCCAGCAGCCCGAGGGACGAACCCTCTGGAAACACCATATATTTT. This translates into CASSPRDEPSGNTIYF. Together with reference TRBV9 and TRBJ1-3, the CDR3 gives the full variable domain: DSGVTQTPKHLITATGQRVTLRCSPRSGDLSVYWYQQSLDQGLQFLIQYYNGEERAKGNILERFSAQQFPDLHSELNLSSLELGDSALYFCASSPRDEPSGNTIYFGEGSWLTVV.